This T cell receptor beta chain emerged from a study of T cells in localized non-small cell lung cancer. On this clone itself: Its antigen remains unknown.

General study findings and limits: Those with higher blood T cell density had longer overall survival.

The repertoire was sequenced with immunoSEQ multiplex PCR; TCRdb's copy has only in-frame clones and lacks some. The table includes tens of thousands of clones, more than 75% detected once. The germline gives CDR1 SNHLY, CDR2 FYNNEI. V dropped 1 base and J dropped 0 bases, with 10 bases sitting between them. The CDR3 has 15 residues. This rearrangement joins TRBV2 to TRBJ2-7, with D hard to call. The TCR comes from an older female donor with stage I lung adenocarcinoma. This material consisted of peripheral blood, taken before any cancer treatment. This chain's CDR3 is CASSEELLSSYEQYF. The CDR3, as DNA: TGTGCCAGCAGTGAAGAATTACTAAGCTCCTACGAGCAGTACTTC.